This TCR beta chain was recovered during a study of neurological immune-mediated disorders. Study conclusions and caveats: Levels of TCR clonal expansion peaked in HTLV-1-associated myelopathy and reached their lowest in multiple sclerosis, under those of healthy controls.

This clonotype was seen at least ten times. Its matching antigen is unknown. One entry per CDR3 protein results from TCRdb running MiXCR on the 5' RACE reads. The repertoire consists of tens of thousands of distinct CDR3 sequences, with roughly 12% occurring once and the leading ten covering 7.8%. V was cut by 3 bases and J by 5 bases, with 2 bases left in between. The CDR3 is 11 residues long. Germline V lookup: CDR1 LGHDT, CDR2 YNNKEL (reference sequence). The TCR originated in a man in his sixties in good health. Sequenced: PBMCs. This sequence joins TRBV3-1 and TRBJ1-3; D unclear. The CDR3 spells CASSHRNTIYF. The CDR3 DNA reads TGTGCCAGCAGCCACAGAAACACCATATATTTT. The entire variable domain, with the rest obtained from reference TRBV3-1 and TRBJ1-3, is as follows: DTAVSQTPKYLVTQMGNDKSIKCEQNLGHDTMYWYKQDSKKFLKIMFSYNNKELIINETVPNRFSPKSPDKAHLNLHINSLELGDSAVYFCASSHRNTIYFGEGSWLTVV.